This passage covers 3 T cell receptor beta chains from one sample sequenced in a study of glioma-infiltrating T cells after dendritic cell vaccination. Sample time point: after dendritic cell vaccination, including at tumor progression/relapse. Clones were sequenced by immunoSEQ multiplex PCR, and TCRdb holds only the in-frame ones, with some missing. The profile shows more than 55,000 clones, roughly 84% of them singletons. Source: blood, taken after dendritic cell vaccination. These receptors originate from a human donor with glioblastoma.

CDR3 bases: TGCGCCAGCACTCTCGGTTCAAACACCGGGGAGCTGTTTTTT. It encodes CASTLGSNTGELFF. The chain joins TRBV5-1 to TRBJ2-2; D gene ambiguous. CDR1 SGHRS and CDR2 YFSETQ come from the germline V gene. V lost 6 bases to trimming and J lost 2 bases, with 11 bases between them. The CDR3 loop spans 14 amino acids.

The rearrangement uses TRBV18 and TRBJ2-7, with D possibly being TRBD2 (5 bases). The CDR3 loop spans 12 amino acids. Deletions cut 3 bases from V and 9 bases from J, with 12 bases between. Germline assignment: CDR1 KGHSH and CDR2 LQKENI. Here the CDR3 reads CASSPELGVQYF. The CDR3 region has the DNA TGTGCCAGCTCACCGGAGCTCGGGGTGCAGTACTTC.

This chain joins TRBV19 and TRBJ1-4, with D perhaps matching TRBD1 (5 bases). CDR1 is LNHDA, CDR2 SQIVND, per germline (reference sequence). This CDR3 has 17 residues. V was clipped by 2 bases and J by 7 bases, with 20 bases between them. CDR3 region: CASSISYQFGAGEKLFF. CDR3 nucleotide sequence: TGTGCCAGTAGTATAAGTTACCAGTTTGGGGCTGGTGAAAAACTGTTTTTT.